A selection of T cell receptor beta chains follows, all from one sample in a study of T cell responses to AZD1222 COVID-19 vaccine. Data came from immunoSEQ multiplex PCR; TCRdb stores just in-frame clones and leaves some out. The sample carries about 150,000 clones, about 90% recorded once. The source was peripheral blood, collected 28 days after the second AZD1222 dose. All receptors come from an adult who received the AZD1222 COVID-19 vaccine. The CDR3 runs from the conserved cysteine through the conserved F or W. The order of the fields is V gene, D gene, J gene, clone size, CDR3 protein, CDR3 DNA. D genes are given only for firm matches. The size of a clone is reported for some rows only, either as once, few or many, or as a class for expanded clones.

>TRBV30|-|TRBJ1-5|-
CAWSRDSNQPQHF
TGTGCCTGGAGCCGGGATAGCAATCAGCCCCAGCATTTT
>TRBV7-2|-|TRBJ2-3|few
CASSWQGGGDTQYF
TGTGCCAGCAGCTGGCAGGGGGGCGGAGATACGCAGTATTTT
>TRBV19|-|TRBJ1-5|once
CASRTTSYSNQPQHF
TGTGCCAGTAGGACGACATCCTATAGCAATCAGCCCCAGCATTTT
>TRBV7-9|TRBD2|TRBJ2-1|-
CASSDGTSGRSYNEQFF
TGTGCCAGCAGCGACGGGACTAGCGGACGCTCCTACAATGAGCAGTTCTTC
>TRBV28|-|TRBJ2-7|-
CASSFQFYEQYF
TGTGCCAGCAGTTTTCAGTTTTACGAGCAGTACTTC
>TRBV3-1/TRBV3-2|TRBD2|TRBJ2-7|-
CASSPSRGLAGGYEQYF
TGTGCCAGCAGCCCCTCCCGAGGACTAGCGGGGGGCTACGAGCAGTACTTC
>TRBV7-2|-|TRBJ1-1|-
CAINPGGRGTEAFF
TGTGCCATTAACCCCGGGGGCCGAGGCACTGAAGCTTTCTTT
>TRBV18|-|TRBJ2-5|-
CASSEVQETQYF
TGTGCCAGCTCCGAGGTGCAAGAGACCCAGTACTTC
>TRBV20-1|TRBD2|TRBJ2-3|-
CSASSLAGHAAGTDTQYF
TGCAGTGCTAGTTCCCTAGCGGGCCACGCAGCAGGGACAGATACGCAGTATTTT
>TRBV4-2|-|TRBJ1-6|-
CASSQVGNSPLHF
TGTGCCAGCAGCCAAGTCGGGAATTCACCCCTCCACTTT
>TRBV3-1/TRBV3-2|-|TRBJ1-1|-
CASNPNRATEAFF
TGTGCCAGCAACCCCAATAGAGCCACTGAAGCTTTCTTT
>TRBV15|TRBD2|TRBJ2-6|-
CATSLGGAGANVLTF
TGTGCCACCAGCCTCGGGGGGGCTGGGGCCAACGTCCTGACTTTC
>TRBV7-3|TRBD1|TRBJ1-3|-
CASSSDRDDGNTIYF
TGTGCCAGCAGCTCGGACAGGGATGATGGAAACACCATATATTTT
>TRBV6-6|TRBD2|TRBJ2-7|few
CASSYSLAGGNEQYF
TGTGCCAGCAGTTATAGTCTAGCGGGAGGAAACGAGCAGTACTTC
>TRBV5-6|TRBD1|TRBJ1-2|-
CASSLALTGPKGGYTF
TGTGCCAGCAGCTTGGCGCTGACAGGGCCTAAGGGAGGCTACACCTTC
>TRBV5-1|-|TRBJ1-1|-
CASSGNFGTEAFF
TGCGCCAGCAGCGGGAATTTCGGCACTGAAGCTTTCTTT
>TRBV5-4|-|TRBJ2-7|-
CASSPGPLSREQYF
TGTGCCAGCAGCCCCGGACCGCTTAGTCGGGAGCAGTACTTC
>TRBV2|-|TRBJ2-5|-
CASSAQETQYF
TGTGCCAGCAGTGCTCAGGAGACCCAGTACTTC
>TRBV9|-|TRBJ2-1|-
CASSPDHRTGNNEQFF
TGTGCCAGCAGCCCCGACCATCGAACAGGGAACAATGAGCAGTTCTTC
>TRBV30|-|TRBJ1-1|-
CAWTRVNTEAFF
TGTGCCTGGACGCGGGTGAACACTGAAGCTTTCTTT
>TRBV4-3|-|TRBJ1-5|-
CASSQVVGGGQPQHF
TGCGCCAGCAGCCAAGTGGTGGGGGGCGGCCAGCCCCAGCATTTT
>TRBV19|TRBD1|TRBJ2-2|-
CASNPTGGTGELFF
TGTGCCTCGAACCCCACAGGGGGCACCGGGGAGCTGTTTTTT
>TRBV29-1|-|TRBJ1-1|-
CSVHGSSMNTEAFF
TGCAGCGTTCACGGCAGCTCTATGAACACTGAAGCTTTCTTT
>TRBV9|TRBD2|TRBJ2-2|-
CASSVRLADGELFF
TGTGCCAGCAGCGTGAGACTAGCGGACGGGGAGCTGTTTTTT
>TRBV6-5|TRBD2|TRBJ2-1|-
CASSPILAGYNEQFF
TGTGCCAGCAGCCCGATACTAGCGGGGTACAATGAGCAGTTCTTC
>TRBV2|-|TRBJ2-5|-
CASRTQALGTQYF
TGTGCCAGCAGGACGCAAGCCCTAGGGACCCAGTACTTC
>TRBV24-1|-|TRBJ1-1|-
CATSDSRATEAFF
TGTGCCACCAGTGATTCGAGAGCTACTGAAGCTTTCTTT
>TRBV19|-|TRBJ1-2|-
CASTLGPTFDYGYTF
TGTGCCAGTACCCTGGGACCAACTTTTGACTATGGCTACACCTTC
>TRBV29-1|TRBD1|TRBJ2-7|few
CSVGARDRTFKQYF
TGCAGCGTCGGAGCCCGGGACAGGACCTTTAAGCAGTACTTC
>TRBV7-9|-|TRBJ1-2|-
CASSYSPVGYTF
TGTGCCAGCAGCTACTCGCCCGTAGGCTACACCTTC
>TRBV28|-|TRBJ2-1|-
CASIEQGPYNEQFF
TGTGCCAGCATCGAACAGGGCCCCTACAATGAGCAGTTCTTC
>TRBV5-1|-|TRBJ2-7|once
CASSLAVVGVYEQYF
TGCGCCAGCAGCTTGGCCGTGGTAGGGGTCTACGAGCAGTACTTC
>TRBV5-6|-|TRBJ1-3|-
CASSFGLGDGTIYF
TGTGCCAGCAGCTTTGGACTAGGGGACGGCACCATATATTTT
>TRBV3-1/TRBV3-2|-|TRBJ2-5|-
CASSPSMAEKTQYF
TGTGCCAGCAGCCCGTCCATGGCCGAGAAGACCCAGTACTTC
>TRBV23-1|-|TRBJ2-1|-
CASSIHRDQDPHNEQFF
TGCGCCAGCAGTATTCACCGGGATCAGGATCCCCATAATGAGCAGTTCTTC
>TRBV28|TRBD2|TRBJ2-1|-
CASSLLRSTSAPYNEQFF
TGTGCCAGCAGTTTACTCCGTTCTACTAGCGCGCCCTACAATGAGCAGTTCTTC
>TRBV5-1|-|TRBJ2-7|-
CASSLNVGGSYEQYF
TGCGCCAGCAGCTTGAACGTAGGGGGCTCCTACGAGCAGTACTTC
>TRBV5-6|-|TRBJ2-5|-
CASRNQETQYF
TGTGCCAGCAGAAACCAAGAGACCCAGTACTTC
>TRBV19|TRBD1|TRBJ1-1|-
CASSIAGQGDTEAFF
TGTGCCAGTAGTATTGCGGGGCAGGGGGACACTGAAGCTTTCTTT